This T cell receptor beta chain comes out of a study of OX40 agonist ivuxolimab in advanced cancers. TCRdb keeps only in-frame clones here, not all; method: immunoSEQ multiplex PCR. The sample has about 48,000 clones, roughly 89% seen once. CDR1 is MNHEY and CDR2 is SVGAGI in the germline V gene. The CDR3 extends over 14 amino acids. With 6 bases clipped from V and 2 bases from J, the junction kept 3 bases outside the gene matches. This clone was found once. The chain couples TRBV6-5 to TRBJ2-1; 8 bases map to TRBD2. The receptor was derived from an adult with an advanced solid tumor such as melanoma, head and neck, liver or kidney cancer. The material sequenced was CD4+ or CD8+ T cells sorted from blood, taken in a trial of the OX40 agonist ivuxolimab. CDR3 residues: CASRLAGPYNEQFF. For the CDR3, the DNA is TGTGCCAGCAGGCTAGCGGGTCCCTACAATGAGCAGTTCTTC.